This TCR beta chain was obtained from a study of T cell changes during pregnancy in multiple sclerosis. Germline V gives CDR1 MGHRA, CDR2 YSYEKL. The CDR3 loop spans 16 amino acids. After removal of 1 base from V and 3 bases from J, the junction contained 7 bases not matched to a gene. Data came from immunoSEQ multiplex PCR; TCRdb stores just in-frame clones and leaves some out. Here the sample spans some 60,000 clones, about nine tenths being singletons. This TCR was recovered from a female donor in good health, enrolled as a control in a pregnancy study. Specimen: peripheral blood, collected in the first trimester of pregnancy. The chain is built from TRBV4-1 and TRBJ2-3; 7 bases match TRBD1. The CDR3 nucleotides are TGCGCCAGCAGCCAAGGAAAGGGGGCTAGAACAGATACGCAGTATTTT. Protein product: CASSQGKGARTDTQYF.